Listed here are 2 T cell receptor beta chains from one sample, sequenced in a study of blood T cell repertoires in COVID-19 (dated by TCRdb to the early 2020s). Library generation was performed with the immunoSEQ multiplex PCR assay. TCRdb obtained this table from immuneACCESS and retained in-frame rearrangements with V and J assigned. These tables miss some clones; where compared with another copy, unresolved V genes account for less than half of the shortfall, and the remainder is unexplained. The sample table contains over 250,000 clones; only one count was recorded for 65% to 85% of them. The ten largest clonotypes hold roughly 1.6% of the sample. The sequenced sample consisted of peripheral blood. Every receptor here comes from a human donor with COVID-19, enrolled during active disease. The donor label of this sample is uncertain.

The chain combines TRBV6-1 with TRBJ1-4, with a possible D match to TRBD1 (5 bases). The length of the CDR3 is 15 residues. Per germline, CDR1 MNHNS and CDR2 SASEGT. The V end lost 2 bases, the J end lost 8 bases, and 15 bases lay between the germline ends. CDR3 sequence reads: CASSEPTGGEEKLFF. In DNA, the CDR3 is TGTGCCAGCAGTGAACCAACCGGGGGGGAGGAAAAACTGTTTTTT.

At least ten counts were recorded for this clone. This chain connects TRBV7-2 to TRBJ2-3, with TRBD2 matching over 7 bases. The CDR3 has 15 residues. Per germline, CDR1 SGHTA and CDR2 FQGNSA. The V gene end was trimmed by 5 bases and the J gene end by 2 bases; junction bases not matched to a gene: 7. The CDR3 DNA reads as TGTGCCAGCAGCCCTCAAGCGGGACCCACAGATACGCAGTATTTT. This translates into CASSPQAGPTDTQYF.